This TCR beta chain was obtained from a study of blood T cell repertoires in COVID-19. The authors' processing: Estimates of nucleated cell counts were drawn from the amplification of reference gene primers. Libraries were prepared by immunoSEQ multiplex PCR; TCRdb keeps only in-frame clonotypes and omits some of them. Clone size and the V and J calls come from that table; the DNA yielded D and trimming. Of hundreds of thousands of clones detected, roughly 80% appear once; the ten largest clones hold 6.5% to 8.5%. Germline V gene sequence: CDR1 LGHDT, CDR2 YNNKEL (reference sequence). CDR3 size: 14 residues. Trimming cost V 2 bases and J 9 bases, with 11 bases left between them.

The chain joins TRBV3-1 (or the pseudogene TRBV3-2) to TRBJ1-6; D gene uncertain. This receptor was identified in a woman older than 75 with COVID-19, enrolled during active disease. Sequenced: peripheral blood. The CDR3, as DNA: TGTGCCAGCAGCCAACAAGCAGGATTTTCACCCCTCCACTTT. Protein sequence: CASSQQAGFSPLHF.